The 6 T cell receptor beta chains reported below all come from one sample, sequenced in a study of shared clonotypes between healthy human individuals. Profiling relied on immunoSEQ multiplex PCR, and the TCRdb table lists in-frame clones only, not all of them. The sample shows around 370,000 clones, about 97% of them seen only once. What was sequenced was memory CD8+ T cells sorted from blood. Documented subset: CD45RO+ cells pooled with CCR7-negative TemRA cells. All receptors derive from a man aged 25 to 45 in good health.

The gene calls are TRBV5-1 and TRBJ1-2; D might be TRBD1 (5 bases). V lost 4 bases to trimming and J lost 2 bases, with 12 bases between them. Germline V CDR1 and CDR2: SGHRS, YFSETQ. This CDR3 comprises 14 residues. The CDR3 region is CASSPSDRNYGYTF. CDR3 nucleotides: TGCGCCAGCAGCCCTTCAGACAGAAACTATGGCTACACCTTC.

This chain uses TRBV18 with TRBJ1-4; D possibly corresponds to TRBD1 (5 bases). The germline V gene encodes CDR1 KGHSH and CDR2 LQKENI. The CDR3 loop spans 14 amino acids. V was trimmed by 6 bases and J by 4 bases, leaving 12 bases between them. The CDR3 DNA is TGTGCCAGCTCTCCCGGGACGGTTAATGAAAAACTGTTTTTT. Translating it yields CASSPGTVNEKLFF.

This clone was seen just once. The chain uses TRBV19 and TRBJ2-5, with 14 bases fitting TRBD2. This CDR3 is built from 16 residues. The V segment lost 5 bases and the J segment 2 bases; nucleotides outside the gene matches: 4. Per the germline V gene, CDR1 is LNHDA and CDR2 is SQIVND (reference sequence). CDR3 DNA sequence: TGTGCCAGTAGTCCCGGACTAGCGGGGGGACAAGAGACCCAGTACTTC. Protein: CASSPGLAGGQETQYF. Based on the CDR3 plus reference TRBV19 and TRBJ2-5, the full variable domain is DGGITQSPKYLFRKEGQNVTLSCEQNLNHDAMYWYRQDPGQGLRLIYYSQIVNDFQKGDIAEGYSVSREKKESFPLTVTSAQKNPTAFYLCASSPGLAGGQETQYFGPGTRLLVL.

The chain employs TRBV20-1 and TRBJ2-7; possible D gene TRBD1, 6 bases. Germline V gene lookup returns CDR1 DFQATT and CDR2 SNEGSKA (reference sequence). Trimming took 7 bases from V and 5 from J, leaving 12 bases between them. This CDR3 spans 11 amino acids. The DNA for the CDR3 is TGCAGTGGGTTGGGGGCCCACGAGCAGTACTTC. Protein product: CSGLGAHEQYF.

This sequence joins TRBV27 and TRBJ2-5, with TRBD2 matching 11 bases. The V gene end was trimmed by 4 bases and the J gene end by 2 bases; junction bases not matched to a gene: 12. From germline, CDR1 is MNHEY and CDR2 SMNVEV (reference sequence). The CDR3 consists of 18 residues. This CDR3 is CASSSRTSGRLEQETQYF. CDR3 nucleotide sequence: TGTGCCAGCAGTTCGCGGACTAGCGGGCGGTTGGAACAAGAGACCCAGTACTTC.

V usage is TRBV7-2 and J usage is TRBJ2-3; a possible D gene is TRBD1 (5 bases). This CDR3 has 13 residues. Germline lookup yields CDR1 SGHTA and CDR2 FQGNSA. V lost 1 base and J lost 5, with 7 bases in between. CDR3 DNA: TGTGCCAGCAGCTTAGGTAGGGGAGATACGCAGTATTTT. As protein: CASSLGRGDTQYF.